This T cell receptor (beta chain) was sequenced for a study of siplizumab effects on memory and regulatory T cells. Study results and caveats: The majority of clones, roughly 75-97% of proliferating CD4+ or CD8+ clones, lacked an assignable naive or memory phenotype.

This CDR3 contains 13 residues. V was trimmed by 3 bases and J by 6 bases, leaving 11 bases between them. The germline V gene encodes CDR1 GTSNPN and CDR2 SVGIG (reference sequence). Approximately 10^5 TCR templates were measured in each sample. Here immunoSEQ multiplex PCR was the method, and the copy in TCRdb shows in-frame clones only, minus some. The table has under 150,000 clones, roughly 94% seen once. Concerning this clone itself: Its antigen is not identified.

The J gene is TRBJ1-4, the V gene TRBV30; D unresolved. The TCR originated in a human donor in good health. The specimen was non-Treg CD4+ T cells sorted from blood. The DNA of the CDR3 is TGTGCCTGGAGGGGAAGGGCCGATGAAAAACTGTTTTTT. This gives the protein CAWRGRADEKLFF.